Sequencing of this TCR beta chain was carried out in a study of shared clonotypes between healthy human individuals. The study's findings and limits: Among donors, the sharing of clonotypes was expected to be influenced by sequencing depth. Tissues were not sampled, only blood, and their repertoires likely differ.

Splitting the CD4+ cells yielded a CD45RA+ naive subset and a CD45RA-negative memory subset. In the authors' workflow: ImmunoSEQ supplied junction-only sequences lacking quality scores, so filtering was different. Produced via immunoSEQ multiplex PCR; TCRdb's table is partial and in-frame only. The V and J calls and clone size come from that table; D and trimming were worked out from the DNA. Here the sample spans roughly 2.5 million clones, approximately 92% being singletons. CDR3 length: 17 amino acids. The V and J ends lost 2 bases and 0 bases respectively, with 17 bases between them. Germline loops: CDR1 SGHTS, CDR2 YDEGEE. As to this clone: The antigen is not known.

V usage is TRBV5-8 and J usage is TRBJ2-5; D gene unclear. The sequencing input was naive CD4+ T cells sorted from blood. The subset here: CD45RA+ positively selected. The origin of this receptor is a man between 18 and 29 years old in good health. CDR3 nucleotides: TGTGCCAGCAGCTTTGGCAAGTGGCAGCAGTACCAAGAGACCCAGTACTTC. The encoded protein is CASSFGKWQQYQETQYF.